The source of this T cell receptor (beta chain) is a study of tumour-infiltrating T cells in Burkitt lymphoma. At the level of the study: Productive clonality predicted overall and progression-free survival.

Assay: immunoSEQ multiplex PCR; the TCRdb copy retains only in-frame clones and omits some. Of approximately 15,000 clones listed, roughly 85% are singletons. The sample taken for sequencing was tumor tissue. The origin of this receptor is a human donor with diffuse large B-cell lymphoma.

CDR3 residues: CASSFQGLPTYEQYF. DNA of the CDR3: TGTGCCAGCAGTTTCCAGGGCCTCCCTACCTACGAGCAGTACTTC. The chain uses TRBV27 and TRBJ2-7, with D perhaps TRBD1 (5 bases). The CDR3 spans 15 residues. Between the trimmed V and J ends, which lost 3 bases and 2 bases, there was a span of 14 bases. CDR1 and CDR2 from the germline V gene are MNHEY and SMNVEV (reference sequence).